The present T cell receptor beta chain was sequenced within a study of cytomegalovirus exposure and HLA in healthy donors. Study-wide results and caveats: The study had only CMV serostatus as immune exposure information. Later on, a genetic analysis was performed. It linked a missense variant in DCLRE1C with V- and J-gene trimming of TCR beta.

Healthy bone marrow donors made up the donor group. Comments on this clone: Antigen: not known.

A multiplex PCR was run with 60 Vbeta primers and 13 Jbeta primers. Here immunoSEQ multiplex PCR was the method, and the copy in TCRdb shows in-frame clones only, minus some. The repertoire holds approximately 200,000 clones, with about four fifths as singletons. The sample was PBMCs. The clonotype was recovered from a boy younger than 10 in good health and CMV-seronegative.

The chain's CDR3 is CASSLSGGYTDTQYF. In DNA, the CDR3 is TGTGCCAGCTCCCTCAGTGGCGGCTACACAGATACGCAGTATTTT. The chain links TRBV18 to TRBJ2-3; D ambiguous. Germline assignment: CDR1 KGHSH and CDR2 LQKENI. Between the trimmed V and J ends, which lost 6 bases and 2 bases, there was a span of 15 bases. This CDR3 spans 15 amino acids.